A selection of T cell receptor beta chains follows, all from one sample in a study of blood T cell repertoires in COVID-19. Produced via immunoSEQ multiplex PCR; TCRdb's table is partial and in-frame only. The sample shows 230,000 or so clones, around 85% of them seen only once. Sequencing was performed on peripheral blood. All receptors come from a human donor in a cohort sampled during active COVID-19. The CDR3 runs from the conserved cysteine through the conserved F or W. D genes are given only for firm matches. Rows may omit the clone size; those that give it use once, few, many or a size class.

V	J	size	D	CDR3	DNA
TRBV5-6	TRBJ1-2	once	-	CASSWSYGYTF	TGTGCCAGCAGCTGGAGCTATGGCTACACCTTC
TRBV6-6	TRBJ1-2	-	-	CASSFRTDGPYGYTF	TGTGCCAGCAGTTTCCGGACTGACGGTCCCTATGGCTACACCTTC
TRBV6-5	TRBJ1-3	few	-	CASSSSRNTIYF	TGTGCCAGCAGTTCCTCGAGGAACACCATATATTTT
TRBV7-9	TRBJ1-3	-	-	CASSRLSGNTIYF	TGTGCCAGCAGCCGACTCTCTGGAAACACCATATATTTT
TRBV28	TRBJ1-4	-	-	CASSLQGRGFVKLFF	TGTGCCAGCAGCCTACAGGGAAGGGGGTTTGTAAAACTGTTTTTT
TRBV7-3	TRBJ1-3	-	-	CASSTSSGNTIYF	TGTGCCAGCAGCACGAGCTCTGGAAACACCATATATTTT
TRBV6-6	TRBJ2-7	-	-	CASSYYEGIDEQYF	TGTGCCAGCAGTTACTACGAGGGAATCGACGAGCAGTACTTC
TRBV18	TRBJ2-7	once	-	CASSPRTATAYEQYF	TGTGCCAGCTCACCTCGGACAGCGACCGCCTACGAGCAGTACTTC
TRBV5-1	TRBJ1-6	once	-	CASSLDRPNSPLHF	TGCGCCAGCAGCCTAGACAGGCCTAATTCACCCCTCCACTTT
TRBV10-3	TRBJ2-7	-	-	CAISANMYYEQYF	TGTGCCATCAGCGCCAACATGTACTACGAGCAGTACTTC
TRBV19	TRBJ1-4	-	-	CASSSTGRGIATNEKLFF	TGTGCCAGTAGTAGCACCGGACGGGGAATTGCAACTAATGAAAAACTGTTTTTT
TRBV4-3	TRBJ1-1	-	-	CASSQDPGNTEAFF	TGCGCCAGCAGCCAAGATCCCGGGAACACTGAAGCTTTCTTT
TRBV12-3/TRBV12-4	TRBJ1-3	once	-	CAGKQGLGNTIYF	TGTGCCGGAAAACAGGGATTAGGAAACACCATATATTTT
TRBV4-3	TRBJ2-1	-	TRBD2	CASSQGSGTFLNEQFF	TGCGCCAGCAGCCAAGGAAGCGGGACTTTTTTAAATGAGCAGTTCTTC
TRBV2	TRBJ2-7	-	-	CASSEEARIRTYEQYF	TGTGCCAGCAGTGAAGAAGCGCGAATACGAACCTACGAGCAGTACTTC
TRBV27	TRBJ2-7	-	-	CASSLLSLSEQYF	TGTGCCAGCAGTTTATTGTCCCTTTCCGAGCAGTACTTC
TRBV5-1	TRBJ1-1	-	TRBD1	CASSGGTGGGTEAFF	TGCGCCAGCAGCGGGGGGACAGGGGGCGGGACTGAAGCTTTCTTT
TRBV28	TRBJ2-7	once	-	CASSRTEFGEQYF	TGTGCCAGCAGTCGGACAGAATTCGGCGAGCAGTACTTC
TRBV6-5	TRBJ1-6	-	TRBD1	CASSSTGTGNSPLHF	TGTGCCAGCAGTTCGACCGGGACAGGGAATTCACCCCTCCACTTT
TRBV9	TRBJ1-4	-	-	CASSPRGPLRGGEKLFF	TGTGCCAGCAGCCCACGGGGACCGCTTCGGGGAGGTGAAAAACTGTTTTTT
TRBV5-1	TRBJ1-2	-	TRBD1	CASSLGGQGAYGYTF	TGCGCCAGCAGCTTAGGGGGACAGGGGGCTTATGGCTACACCTTC
TRBV7-9	TRBJ2-3	-	-	CASSLSLPDTQYF	TGTGCCAGCAGCTTAAGCCTCCCAGATACGCAGTATTTT
TRBV6-5	TRBJ2-7	-	-	CASRDLGGPYEQYF	TGTGCCAGCAGGGACTTGGGGGGGCCGTACGAGCAGTACTTC
TRBV30	TRBJ1-6	-	TRBD1	CAWSPGGSWVSPLHF	TGTGCCTGGAGTCCAGGGGGTAGCTGGGTTTCACCCCTCCACTTT